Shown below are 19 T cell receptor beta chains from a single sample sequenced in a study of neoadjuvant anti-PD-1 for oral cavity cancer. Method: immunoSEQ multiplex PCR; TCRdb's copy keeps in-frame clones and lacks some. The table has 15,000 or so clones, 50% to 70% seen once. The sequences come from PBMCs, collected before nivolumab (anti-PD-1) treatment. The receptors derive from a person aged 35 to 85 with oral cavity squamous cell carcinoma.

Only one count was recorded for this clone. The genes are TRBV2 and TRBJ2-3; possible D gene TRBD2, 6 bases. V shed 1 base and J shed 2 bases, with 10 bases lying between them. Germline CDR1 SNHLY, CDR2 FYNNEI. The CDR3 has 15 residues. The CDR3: CASSEGGGSTDTQYF. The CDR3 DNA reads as TGTGCCAGCAGTGAAGGAGGAGGGTCCACAGATACGCAGTATTTT.

This CDR3 reads CASSLTGRGEETQYF. CDR3 sequence (DNA): TGCGCCAGCAGCTTAACAGGGAGGGGAGAAGAGACCCAGTACTTC. The chain employs TRBV5-1 and TRBJ2-5, with D perhaps TRBD2 (7 bases). With 2 bases removed from V and 3 bases from J, the gap between germline ends came to 14 bases. Looked up from germline, CDR1 is SGHRS and CDR2 is YFSETQ. This CDR3 region has 15 residues.

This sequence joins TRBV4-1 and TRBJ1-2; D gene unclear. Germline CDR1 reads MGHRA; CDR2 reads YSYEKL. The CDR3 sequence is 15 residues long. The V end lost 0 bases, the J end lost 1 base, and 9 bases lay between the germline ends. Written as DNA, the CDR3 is TGCGCCAGCAGCCAAGAAAACAGTGTTAACTATGGCTACACCTTC. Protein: CASSQENSVNYGYTF.

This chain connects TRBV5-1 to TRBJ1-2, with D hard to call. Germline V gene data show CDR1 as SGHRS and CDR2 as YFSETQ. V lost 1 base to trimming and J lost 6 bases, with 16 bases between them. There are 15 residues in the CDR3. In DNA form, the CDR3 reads TGCGCCAGCAGCTTGAGGTCAGGAGAGAGGAATGGCTACACCTTC. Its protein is CASSLRSGERNGYTF.

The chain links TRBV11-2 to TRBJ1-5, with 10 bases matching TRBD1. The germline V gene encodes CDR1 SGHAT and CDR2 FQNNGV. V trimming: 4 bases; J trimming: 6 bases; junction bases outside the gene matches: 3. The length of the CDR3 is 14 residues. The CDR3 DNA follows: TGTGCCAGCAGCTCCGGACAGGGGGGTCAGCCCCAGCATTTT. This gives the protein CASSSGQGGQPQHF.

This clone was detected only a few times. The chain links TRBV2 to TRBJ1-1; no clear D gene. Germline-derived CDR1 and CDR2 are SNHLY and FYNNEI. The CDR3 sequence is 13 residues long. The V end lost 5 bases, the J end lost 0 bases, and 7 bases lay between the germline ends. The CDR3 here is CASSLGMNTEAFF. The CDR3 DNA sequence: TGTGCCAGCAGTCTCGGCATGAACACTGAAGCTTTCTTT. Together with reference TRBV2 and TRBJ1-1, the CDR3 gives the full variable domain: EPEVTQTPSHQVTQMGQEVILRCVPISNHLYFYWYRQILGQKVEFLVSFYNNEISEKSEIFDDQFSVERPDGSNFTLKIRSTKLEDSAMYFCASSLGMNTEAFFGQGTRLTVV.

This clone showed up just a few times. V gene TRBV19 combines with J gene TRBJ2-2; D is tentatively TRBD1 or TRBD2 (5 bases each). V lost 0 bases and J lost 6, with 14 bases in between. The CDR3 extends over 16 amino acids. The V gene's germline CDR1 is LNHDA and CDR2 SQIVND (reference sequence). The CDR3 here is CASSIDIGTVPGELFF. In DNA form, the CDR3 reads TGTGCCAGTAGTATAGATATCGGGACGGTACCCGGGGAGCTGTTTTTT.

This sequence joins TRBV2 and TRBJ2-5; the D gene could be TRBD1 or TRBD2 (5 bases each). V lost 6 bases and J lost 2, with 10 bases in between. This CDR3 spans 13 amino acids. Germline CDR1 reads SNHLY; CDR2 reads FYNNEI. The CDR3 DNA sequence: TGTGCCAGCAGCTGGGGGTTGCAAGAGACCCAGTACTTC. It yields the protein CASSWGLQETQYF.

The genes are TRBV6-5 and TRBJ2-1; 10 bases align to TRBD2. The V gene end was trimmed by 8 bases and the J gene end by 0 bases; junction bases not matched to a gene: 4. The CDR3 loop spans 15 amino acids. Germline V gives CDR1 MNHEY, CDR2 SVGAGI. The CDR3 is CASAIAGGSYNEQFF. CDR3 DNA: TGTGCCAGCGCTATAGCGGGAGGCTCCTACAATGAGCAGTTCTTC.

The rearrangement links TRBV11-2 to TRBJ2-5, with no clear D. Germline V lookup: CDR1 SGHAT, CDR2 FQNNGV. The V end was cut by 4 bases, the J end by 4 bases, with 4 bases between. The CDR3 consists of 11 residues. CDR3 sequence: CASSSLETQYF. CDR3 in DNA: TGTGCCAGCAGCTCGCTAGAGACCCAGTACTTC.

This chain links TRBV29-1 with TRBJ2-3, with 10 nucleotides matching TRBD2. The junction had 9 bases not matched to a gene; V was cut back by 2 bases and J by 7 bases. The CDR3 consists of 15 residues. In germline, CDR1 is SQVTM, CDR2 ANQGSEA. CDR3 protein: CSVESEAGGRNTQYF. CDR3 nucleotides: TGCAGCGTTGAATCGGAAGCGGGAGGGCGGAATACGCAGTATTTT.

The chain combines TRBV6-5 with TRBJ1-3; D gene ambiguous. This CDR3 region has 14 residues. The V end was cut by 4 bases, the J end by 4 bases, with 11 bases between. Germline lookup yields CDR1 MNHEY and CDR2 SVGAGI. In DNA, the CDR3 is TGTGCCAGCAGTTCCATGGACGCCGGAAACACCATATATTTT. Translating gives CASSSMDAGNTIYF.

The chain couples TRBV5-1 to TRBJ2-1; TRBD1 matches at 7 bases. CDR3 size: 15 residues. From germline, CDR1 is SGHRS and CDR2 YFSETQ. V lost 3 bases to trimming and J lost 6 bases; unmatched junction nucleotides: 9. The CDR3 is CASSSGQASLNEQFF. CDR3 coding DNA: TGCGCCAGCAGCTCCGGACAGGCCTCCCTCAATGAGCAGTTCTTC. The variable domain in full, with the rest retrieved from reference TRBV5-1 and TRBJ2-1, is KAGVTQTPRYLIKTRGQQVTLSCSPISGHRSVSWYQQTPGQGLQFLFEYFSETQRNKGNFPGRFSGRQFSNSRSEMNVSTLELGDSALYLCASSSGQASLNEQFFGPGTRLTVL.

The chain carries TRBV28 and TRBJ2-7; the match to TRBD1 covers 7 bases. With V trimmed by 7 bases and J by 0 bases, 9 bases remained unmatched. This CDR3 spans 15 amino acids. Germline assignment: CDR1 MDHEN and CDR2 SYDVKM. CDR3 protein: CASTQSRDSSYEQYF. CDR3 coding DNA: TGTGCCAGCACCCAAAGCCGGGACAGCTCCTACGAGCAGTACTTC.

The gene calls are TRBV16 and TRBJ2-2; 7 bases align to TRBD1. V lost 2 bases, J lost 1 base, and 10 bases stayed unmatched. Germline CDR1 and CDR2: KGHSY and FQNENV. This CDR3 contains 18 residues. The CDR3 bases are TGTGCCAGCAGCCAAGACGCCTTGGGACAGCTGAACACCGGGGAGCTGTTTTTT. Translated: CASSQDALGQLNTGELFF.

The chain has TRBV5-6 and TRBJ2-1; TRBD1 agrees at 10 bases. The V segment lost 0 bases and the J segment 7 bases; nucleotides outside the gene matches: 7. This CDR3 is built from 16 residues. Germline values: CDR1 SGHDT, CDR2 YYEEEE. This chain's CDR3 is CASSLGDRGLSNEQFF. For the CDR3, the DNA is TGTGCCAGCAGCTTGGGCGACAGGGGGCTTAGTAATGAGCAGTTCTTC. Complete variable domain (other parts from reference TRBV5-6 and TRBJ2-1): DAGVTQSPTHLIKTRGQQVTLRCSPKSGHDTVSWYQQALGQGPQFIFQYYEEEERQRGNFPDRFSGHQFPNYSSELNVNALLLGDSALYLCASSLGDRGLSNEQFFGPGTRLTVL.

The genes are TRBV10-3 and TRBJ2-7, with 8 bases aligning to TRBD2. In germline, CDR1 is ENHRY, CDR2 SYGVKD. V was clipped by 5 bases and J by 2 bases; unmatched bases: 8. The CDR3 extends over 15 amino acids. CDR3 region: CAISSGREATYEQYF. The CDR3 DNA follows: TGTGCCATCAGTTCCGGGCGGGAGGCAACCTACGAGCAGTACTTC.

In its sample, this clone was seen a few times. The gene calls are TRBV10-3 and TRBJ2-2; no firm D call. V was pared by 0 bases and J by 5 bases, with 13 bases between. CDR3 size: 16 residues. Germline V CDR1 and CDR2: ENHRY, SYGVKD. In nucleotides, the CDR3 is TGTGCCATCAGTGAGTCTCCGGCGGAACTTACCGGGGAGCTGTTTTTT. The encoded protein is CAISESPAELTGELFF.

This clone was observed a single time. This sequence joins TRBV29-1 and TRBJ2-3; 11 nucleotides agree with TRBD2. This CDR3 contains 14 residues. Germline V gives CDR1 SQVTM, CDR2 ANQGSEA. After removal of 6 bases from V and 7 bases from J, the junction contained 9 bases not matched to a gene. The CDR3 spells CSVLSGGVGNTQYF. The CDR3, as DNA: TGCAGCGTCCTTAGCGGGGGGGTTGGGAATACGCAGTATTTT.